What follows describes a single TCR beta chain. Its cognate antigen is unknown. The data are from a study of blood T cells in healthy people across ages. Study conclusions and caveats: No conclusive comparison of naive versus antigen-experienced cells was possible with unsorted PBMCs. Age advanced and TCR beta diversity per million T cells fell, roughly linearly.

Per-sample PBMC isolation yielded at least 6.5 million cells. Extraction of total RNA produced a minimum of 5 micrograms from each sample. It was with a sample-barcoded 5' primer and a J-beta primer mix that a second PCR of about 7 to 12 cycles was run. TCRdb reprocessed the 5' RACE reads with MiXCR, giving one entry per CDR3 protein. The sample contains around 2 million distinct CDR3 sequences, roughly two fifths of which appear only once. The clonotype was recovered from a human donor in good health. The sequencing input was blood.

The CDR3 DNA follows: TGTGCCAGCAGCCCAGTGGTTGGTAACAATCAGCCCCAGCATTTT. This sequence encodes CASSPVVGNNQPQHF. This rearrangement joins TRBV7-2 to TRBJ1-5; D gene uncertain. V dropped 5 bases and J dropped 3 bases, with 14 bases sitting between them. Germline loops: CDR1 SGHTA, CDR2 FQGNSA. The CDR3 has 15 residues.